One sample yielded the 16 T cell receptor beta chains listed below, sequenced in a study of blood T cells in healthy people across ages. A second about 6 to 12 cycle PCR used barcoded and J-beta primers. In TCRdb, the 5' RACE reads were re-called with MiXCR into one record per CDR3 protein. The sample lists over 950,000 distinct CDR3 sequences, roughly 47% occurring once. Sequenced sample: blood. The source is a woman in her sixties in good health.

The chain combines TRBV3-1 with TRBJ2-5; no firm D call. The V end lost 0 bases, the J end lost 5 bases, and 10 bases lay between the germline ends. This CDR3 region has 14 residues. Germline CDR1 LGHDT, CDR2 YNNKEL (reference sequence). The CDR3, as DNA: TGTGCCAGCAGCCAAGAAGGGCAGAGGGAGACCCAGTACTTC. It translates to CASSQEGQRETQYF.

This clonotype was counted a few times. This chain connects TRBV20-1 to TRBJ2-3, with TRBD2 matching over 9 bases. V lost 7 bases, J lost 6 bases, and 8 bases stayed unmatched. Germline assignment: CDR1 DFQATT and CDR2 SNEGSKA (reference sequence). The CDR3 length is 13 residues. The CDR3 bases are TGCAGTGTTGCGGGAGGGACATGGGATACGCAGTATTTT. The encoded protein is CSVAGGTWDTQYF.

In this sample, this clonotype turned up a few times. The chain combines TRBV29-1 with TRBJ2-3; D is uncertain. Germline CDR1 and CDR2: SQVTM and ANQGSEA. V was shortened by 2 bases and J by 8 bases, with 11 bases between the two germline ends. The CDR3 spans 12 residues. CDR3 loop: CSVELALSTQYF. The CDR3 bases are TGCAGCGTTGAATTGGCCCTCAGTACGCAGTATTTT.

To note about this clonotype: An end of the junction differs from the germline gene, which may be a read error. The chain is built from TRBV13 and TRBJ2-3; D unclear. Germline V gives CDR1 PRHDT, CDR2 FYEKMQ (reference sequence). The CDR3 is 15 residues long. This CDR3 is CANSSRTWGTDTQYF. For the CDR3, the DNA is TGTGCCAACAGCTCCAGGACGTGGGGCACAGATACGCAGTATTTT.

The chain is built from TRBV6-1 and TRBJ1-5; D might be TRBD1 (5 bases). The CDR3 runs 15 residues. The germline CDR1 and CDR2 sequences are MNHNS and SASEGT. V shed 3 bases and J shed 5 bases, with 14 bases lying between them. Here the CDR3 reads CASSEGRQLHQPQHF. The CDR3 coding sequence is TGTGCCAGCAGTGAGGGGAGACAGCTCCATCAGCCCCAGCATTTT.

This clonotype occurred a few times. The CDR3 region is CASSLGQGTTYEQYF. The CDR3 DNA reads as TGTGCCAGCAGTTTAGGACAGGGGACCACCTACGAGCAGTACTTC. The V call is TRBV12-3 or TRBV12-4, the J call TRBJ2-7, with 8 bases aligning to TRBD1. V lost 1 base and J lost 2; bases outside the gene matches: 4. The CDR3 spans 15 residues.

CDR3 sequence: CASSPFISLPYEQYF. The DNA of the CDR3 is TGTGCCAGCAGCCCGTTTATATCACTCCCCTACGAGCAGTACTTC. The chain employs TRBV5-6 and TRBJ2-7; D remains unclear. Trimming pared 4 bases from V and 2 bases from J, leaving 16 bases between. Germline values: CDR1 SGHDT, CDR2 YYEEEE. CDR3 length: 15 amino acids.

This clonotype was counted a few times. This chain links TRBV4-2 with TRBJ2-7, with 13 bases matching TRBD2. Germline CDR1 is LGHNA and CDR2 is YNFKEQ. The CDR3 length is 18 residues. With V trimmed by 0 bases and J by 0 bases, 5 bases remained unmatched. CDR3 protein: CASSQDPGLAGASYEQYF. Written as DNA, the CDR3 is TGTGCCAGCAGCCAAGATCCTGGACTAGCGGGAGCCTCCTACGAGCAGTACTTC.

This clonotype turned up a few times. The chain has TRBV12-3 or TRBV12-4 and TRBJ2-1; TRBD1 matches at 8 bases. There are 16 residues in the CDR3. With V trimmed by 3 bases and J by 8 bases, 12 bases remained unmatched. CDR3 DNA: TGTGCCAGCAGTTTCCTGCCGGACAGGGTTATGGATGAGCAGTTCTTC. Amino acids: CASSFLPDRVMDEQFF.

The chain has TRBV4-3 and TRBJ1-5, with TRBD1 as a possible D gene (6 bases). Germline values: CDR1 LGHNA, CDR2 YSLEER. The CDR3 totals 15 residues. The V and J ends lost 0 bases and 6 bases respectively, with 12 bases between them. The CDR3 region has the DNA TGCGCCAGCAGCCAAGAACAGGGACTTGGTCAGCCCCAGCATTTT. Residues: CASSQEQGLGQPQHF.

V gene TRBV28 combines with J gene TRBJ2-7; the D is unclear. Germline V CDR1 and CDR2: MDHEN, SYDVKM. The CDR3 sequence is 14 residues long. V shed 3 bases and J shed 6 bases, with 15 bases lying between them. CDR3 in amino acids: CASSFFASPGEQYF. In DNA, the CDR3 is TGTGCCAGCAGTTTTTTCGCTTCACCGGGCGAGCAGTACTTC.

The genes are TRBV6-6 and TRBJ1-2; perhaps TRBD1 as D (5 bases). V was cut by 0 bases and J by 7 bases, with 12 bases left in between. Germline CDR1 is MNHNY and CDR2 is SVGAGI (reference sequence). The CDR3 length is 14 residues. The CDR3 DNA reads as TGTGCCAGCAGTTACTCGATTTCGGGGGGTGGCTACACCTTC. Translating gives CASSYSISGGGYTF.

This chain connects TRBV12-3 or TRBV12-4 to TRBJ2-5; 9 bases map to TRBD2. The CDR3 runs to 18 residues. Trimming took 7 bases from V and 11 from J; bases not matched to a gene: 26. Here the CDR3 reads CASTDLPLSGSMDNEQYF. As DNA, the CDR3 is TGTGCCAGCACCGACCTCCCCCTTAGCGGGAGTATGGACAATGAGCAGTACTTC.

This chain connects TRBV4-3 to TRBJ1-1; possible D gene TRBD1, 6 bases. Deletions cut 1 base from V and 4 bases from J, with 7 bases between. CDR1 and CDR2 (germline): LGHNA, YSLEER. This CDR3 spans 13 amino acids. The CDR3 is CASSQAGVTEAFF. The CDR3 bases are TGCGCCAGCAGCCAAGCAGGGGTCACTGAAGCTTTCTTT.

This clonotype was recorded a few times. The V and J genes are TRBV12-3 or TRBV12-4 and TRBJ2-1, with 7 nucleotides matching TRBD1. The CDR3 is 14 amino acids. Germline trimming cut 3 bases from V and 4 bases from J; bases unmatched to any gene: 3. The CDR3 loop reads CASSFVQGYNEQFF. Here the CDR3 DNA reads TGTGCCAGCAGTTTCGTACAGGGGTACAATGAGCAGTTCTTC.

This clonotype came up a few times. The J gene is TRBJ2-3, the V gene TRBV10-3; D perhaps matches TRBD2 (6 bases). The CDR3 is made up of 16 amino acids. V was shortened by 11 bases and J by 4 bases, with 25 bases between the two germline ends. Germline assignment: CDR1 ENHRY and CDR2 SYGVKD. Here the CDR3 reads CASRPEVIAVADTQYF. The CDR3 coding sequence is TGTGCCTCAAGACCAGAGGTCATAGCGGTGGCAGATACGCAGTATTTT.